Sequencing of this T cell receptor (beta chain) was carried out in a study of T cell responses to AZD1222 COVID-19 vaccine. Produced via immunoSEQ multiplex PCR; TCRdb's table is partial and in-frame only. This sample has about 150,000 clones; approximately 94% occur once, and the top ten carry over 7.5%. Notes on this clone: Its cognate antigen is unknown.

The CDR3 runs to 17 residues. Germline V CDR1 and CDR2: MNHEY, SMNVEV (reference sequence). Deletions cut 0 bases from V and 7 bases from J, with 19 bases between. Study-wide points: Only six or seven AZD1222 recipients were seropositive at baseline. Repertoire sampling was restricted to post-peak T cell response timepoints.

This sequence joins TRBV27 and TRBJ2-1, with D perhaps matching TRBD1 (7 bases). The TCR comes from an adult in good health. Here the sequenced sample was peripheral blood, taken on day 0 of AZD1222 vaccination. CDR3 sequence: CASSLSSRGHRGNEQFF. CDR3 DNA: TGTGCCAGCAGTTTATCATCTAGGGGGCATCGGGGGAATGAGCAGTTCTTC.